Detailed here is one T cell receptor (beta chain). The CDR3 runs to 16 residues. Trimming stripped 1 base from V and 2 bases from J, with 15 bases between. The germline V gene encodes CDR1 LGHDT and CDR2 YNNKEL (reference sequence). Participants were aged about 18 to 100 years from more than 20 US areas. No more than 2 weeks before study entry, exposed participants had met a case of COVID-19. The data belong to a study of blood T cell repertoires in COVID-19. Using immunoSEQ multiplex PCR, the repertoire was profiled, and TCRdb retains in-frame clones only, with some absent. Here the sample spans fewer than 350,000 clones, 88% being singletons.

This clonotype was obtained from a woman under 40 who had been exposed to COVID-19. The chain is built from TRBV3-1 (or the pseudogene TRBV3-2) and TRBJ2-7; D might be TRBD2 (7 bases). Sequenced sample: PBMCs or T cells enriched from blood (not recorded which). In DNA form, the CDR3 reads TGTGCCAGCAGCCAAGGGACAGCGGGATTCCCCTACGAGCAGTACTTC. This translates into CASSQGTAGFPYEQYF.